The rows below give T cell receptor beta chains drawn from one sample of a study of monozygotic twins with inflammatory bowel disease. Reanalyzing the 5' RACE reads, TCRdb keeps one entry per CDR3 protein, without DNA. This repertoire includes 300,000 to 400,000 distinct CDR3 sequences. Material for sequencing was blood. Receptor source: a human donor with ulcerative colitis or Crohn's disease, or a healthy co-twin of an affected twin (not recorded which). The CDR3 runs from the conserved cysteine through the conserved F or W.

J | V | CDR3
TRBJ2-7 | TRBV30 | CAWKGGTGKVGGYEQYF
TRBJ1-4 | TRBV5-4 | CASSATGPNEKLFF
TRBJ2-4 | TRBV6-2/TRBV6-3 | CASRILGQKNIQYF
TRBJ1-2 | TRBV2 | CASTADTVYGYTF
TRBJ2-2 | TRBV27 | CASTGFTGELFF
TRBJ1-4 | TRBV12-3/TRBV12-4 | CASSWDSGEKLFF
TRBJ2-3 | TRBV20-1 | CSATLRGHRTDTQYF
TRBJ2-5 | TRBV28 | CASSLIRGTDDQETQYF
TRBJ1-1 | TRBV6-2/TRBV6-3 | CASSAPDSRPLTEAFF
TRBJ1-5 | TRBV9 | CASSPGDRVGNQPQHF
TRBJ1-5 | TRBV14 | CASSQIPGEAGQPQHF
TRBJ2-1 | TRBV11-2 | CASSLPSVAEQFF
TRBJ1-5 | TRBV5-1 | CASSLEGQGYQPQHF
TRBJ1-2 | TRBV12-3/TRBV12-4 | CASSPQTGVYGYTF
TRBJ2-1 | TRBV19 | CASSTDQYNEQFF
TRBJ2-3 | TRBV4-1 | CASSQESAFRTDTQYF
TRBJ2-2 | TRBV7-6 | CASSLRDSLTGELFF
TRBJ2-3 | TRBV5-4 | CASSEDRAGDTQYF
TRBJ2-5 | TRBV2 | CASSESQLGETQYF
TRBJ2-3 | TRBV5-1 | CASSGQLGDTQYF
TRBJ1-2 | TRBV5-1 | CASSTPDRGGEGYTF
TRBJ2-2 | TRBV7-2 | CASSARGTVNTGELFF
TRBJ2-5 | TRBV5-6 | CAGSYRPSETQYF
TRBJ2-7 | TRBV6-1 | CATRFPGGSYEQYF
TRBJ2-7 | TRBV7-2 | CASSYPGGHEQYF
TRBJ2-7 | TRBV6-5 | CASSYSFPAGTGAYEQYF
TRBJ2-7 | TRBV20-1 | CRPGRAGDYEQYF
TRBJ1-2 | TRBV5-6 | CASSLVAGRKIYGYTF
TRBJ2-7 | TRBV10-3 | CAISEEPGQGDEQYF
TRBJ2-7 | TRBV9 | CASSGPTRPEQYF
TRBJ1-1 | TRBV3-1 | CASSQRGAWTEAFF
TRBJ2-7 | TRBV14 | CASSRPGQGAYEQYF
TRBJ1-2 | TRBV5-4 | CASSLAREWGGYTF
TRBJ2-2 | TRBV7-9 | CASSLLRDTGELFF
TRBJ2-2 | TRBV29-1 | CSVPLAGGPGELFF
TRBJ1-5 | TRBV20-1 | CSARDPWGNQPQHF
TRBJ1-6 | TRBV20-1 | CSVTRDAGSPLHF
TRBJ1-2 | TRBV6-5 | CASSILRQGINYGYTF
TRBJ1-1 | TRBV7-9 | CASSLFPGFGDTEAFF
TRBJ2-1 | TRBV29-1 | CSVGPGTKSYNEQFF
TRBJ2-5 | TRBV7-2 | CASRREGAQYF
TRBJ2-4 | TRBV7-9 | CASSLFGTGKTKNIQYF
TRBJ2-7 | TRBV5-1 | CASSSPDGTYEQYF
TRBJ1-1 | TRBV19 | CASIPQTRGVKAEAFF
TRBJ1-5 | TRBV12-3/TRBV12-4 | CASSLAKGVQDWRNQPQHF
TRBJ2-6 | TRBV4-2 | CASSQARGSTGANVLTF
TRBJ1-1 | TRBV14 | CASMGQMNTEAFF
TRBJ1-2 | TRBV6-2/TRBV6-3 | CASSYPTNYGYTF